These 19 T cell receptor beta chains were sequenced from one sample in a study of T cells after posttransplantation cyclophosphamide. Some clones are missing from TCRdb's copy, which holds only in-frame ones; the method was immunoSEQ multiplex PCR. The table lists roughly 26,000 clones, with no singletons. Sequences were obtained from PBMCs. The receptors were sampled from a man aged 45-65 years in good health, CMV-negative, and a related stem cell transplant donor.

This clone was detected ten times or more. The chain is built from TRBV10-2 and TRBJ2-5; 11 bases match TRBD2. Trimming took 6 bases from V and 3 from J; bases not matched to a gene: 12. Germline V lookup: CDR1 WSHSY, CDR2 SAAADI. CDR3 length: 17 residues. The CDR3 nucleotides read TGCGCCAGCAGGACTAGCGGGAACCTCCCCAAGGAAGAGACCCAGTACTTC. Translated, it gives CASRTSGNLPKEETQYF.

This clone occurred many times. The CDR3 region is CASNQGQETQYF. For the CDR3, the DNA is TGTGCCAGCAACCAGGGACAAGAGACCCAGTACTTC. This chain connects TRBV2 to TRBJ2-5; D may be TRBD1 (5 bases). In germline, CDR1 is SNHLY, CDR2 FYNNEI. The V end was cut by 7 bases, the J end by 2 bases, with 8 bases between. This CDR3 contains 12 residues. Using reference TRBV2 and TRBJ2-5 for the parts outside the CDR3, the full variable domain is EPEVTQTPSHQVTQMGQEVILRCVPISNHLYFYWYRQILGQKVEFLVSFYNNEISEKSEIFDDQFSVERPDGSNFTLKIRSTKLEDSAMYFCASNQGQETQYFGPGTRLLVL.

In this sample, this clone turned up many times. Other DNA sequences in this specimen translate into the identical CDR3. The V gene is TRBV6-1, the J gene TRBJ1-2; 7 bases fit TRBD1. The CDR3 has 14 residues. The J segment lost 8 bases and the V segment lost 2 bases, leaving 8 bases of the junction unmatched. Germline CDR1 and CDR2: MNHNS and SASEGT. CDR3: CASSEWAGGGGYTF. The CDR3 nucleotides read TGTGCCAGCAGTGAATGGGCAGGGGGTGGAGGCTACACCTTC.

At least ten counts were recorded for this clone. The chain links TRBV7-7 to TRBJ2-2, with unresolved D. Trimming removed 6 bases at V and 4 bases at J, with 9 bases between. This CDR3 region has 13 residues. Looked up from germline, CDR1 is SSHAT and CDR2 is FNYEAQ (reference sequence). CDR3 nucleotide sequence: TGTGCCAGCAGTCCGCCAGGCACCGGGGAGCTGTTTTTT. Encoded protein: CASSPPGTGELFF. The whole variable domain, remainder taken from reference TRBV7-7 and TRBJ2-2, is GAGVSQSPRYKVTKRGQDVTLRCDPISSHATLYWYQQALGQGPEFLTYFNYEAQPDKSGLPSDRFSAERPEGSISTLTIQRTEQRDSAMYRCASSPPGTGELFFGEGSRLTVL.

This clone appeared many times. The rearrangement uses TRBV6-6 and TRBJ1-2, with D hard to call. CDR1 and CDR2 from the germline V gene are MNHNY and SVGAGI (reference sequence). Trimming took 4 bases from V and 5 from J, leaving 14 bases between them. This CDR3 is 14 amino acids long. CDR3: CASSSAPTAYGYTF. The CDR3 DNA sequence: TGTGCCAGCAGTTCCGCCCCCACCGCGTATGGCTACACCTTC.

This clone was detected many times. CDR3 in DNA: TGCGCCAGCAGCTTTCCAGGGAATGAAAAACTGTTTTTT. Protein: CASSFPGNEKLFF. The J gene is TRBJ1-4, the V gene TRBV5-1; D is perhaps TRBD1 (5 bases). The germline V gene has CDR1 SGHRS and CDR2 YFSETQ. CDR3 size: 13 residues. Trimming removed 2 bases at V and 5 bases at J, with 7 bases between.

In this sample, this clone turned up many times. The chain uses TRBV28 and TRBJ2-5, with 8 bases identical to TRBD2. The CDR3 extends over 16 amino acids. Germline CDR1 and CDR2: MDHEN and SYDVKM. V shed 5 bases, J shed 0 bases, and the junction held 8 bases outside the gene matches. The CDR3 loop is CASSPLGRGDQETQYF. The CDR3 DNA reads TGTGCCAGCAGTCCCCTGGGGCGGGGGGACCAAGAGACCCAGTACTTC.

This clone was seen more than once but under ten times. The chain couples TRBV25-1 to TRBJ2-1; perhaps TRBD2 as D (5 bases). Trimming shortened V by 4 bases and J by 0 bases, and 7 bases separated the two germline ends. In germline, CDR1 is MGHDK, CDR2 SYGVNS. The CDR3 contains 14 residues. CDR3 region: CASSAGFSYNEQFF. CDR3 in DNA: TGTGCCAGCAGTGCGGGGTTCTCCTACAATGAGCAGTTCTTC.

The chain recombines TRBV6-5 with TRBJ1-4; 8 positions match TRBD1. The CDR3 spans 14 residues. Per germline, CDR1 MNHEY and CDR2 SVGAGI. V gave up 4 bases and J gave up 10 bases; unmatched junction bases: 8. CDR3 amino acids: CASSSGQGGGKLFF. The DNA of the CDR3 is TGTGCCAGCAGTTCAGGACAGGGAGGGGGAAAACTGTTTTTT.

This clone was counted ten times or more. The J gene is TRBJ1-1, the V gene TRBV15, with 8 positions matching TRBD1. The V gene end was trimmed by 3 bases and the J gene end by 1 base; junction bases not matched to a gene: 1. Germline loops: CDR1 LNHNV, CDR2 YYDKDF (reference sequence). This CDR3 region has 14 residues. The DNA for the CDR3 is TGTGCCACCAGCAGTGGACAGGGGAACACTGAAGCTTTCTTT. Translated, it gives CATSSGQGNTEAFF.

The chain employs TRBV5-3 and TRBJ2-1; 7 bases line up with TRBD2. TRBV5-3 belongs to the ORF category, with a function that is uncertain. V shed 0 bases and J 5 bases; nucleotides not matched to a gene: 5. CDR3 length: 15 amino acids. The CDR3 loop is CARSLAGGFHNEQFF. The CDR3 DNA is TGTGCCAGAAGCTTGGCGGGGGGTTTCCACAATGAGCAGTTCTTC.

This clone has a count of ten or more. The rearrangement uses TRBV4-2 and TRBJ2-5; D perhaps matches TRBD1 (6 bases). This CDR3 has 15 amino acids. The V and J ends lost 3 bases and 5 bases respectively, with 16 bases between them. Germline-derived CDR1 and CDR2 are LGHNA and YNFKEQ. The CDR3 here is CASSQEGRGGETQYF. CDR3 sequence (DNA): TGTGCCAGCAGCCAGGAAGGCAGGGGCGGGGAGACCCAGTACTTC.

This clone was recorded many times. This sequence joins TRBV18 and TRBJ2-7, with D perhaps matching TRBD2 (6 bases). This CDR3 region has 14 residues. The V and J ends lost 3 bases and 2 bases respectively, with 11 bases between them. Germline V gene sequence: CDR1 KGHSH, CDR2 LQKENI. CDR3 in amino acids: CASSPEGFAYEQYF. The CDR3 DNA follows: TGTGCCAGCTCACCGGAGGGGTTTGCCTACGAGCAGTACTTC.

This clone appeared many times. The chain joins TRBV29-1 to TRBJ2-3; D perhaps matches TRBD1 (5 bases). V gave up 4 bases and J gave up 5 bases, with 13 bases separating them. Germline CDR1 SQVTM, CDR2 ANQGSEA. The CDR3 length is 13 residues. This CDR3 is CSVGQGLGDTQYF. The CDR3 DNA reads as TGCAGCGTTGGGCAGGGTTTAGGAGATACGCAGTATTTT.

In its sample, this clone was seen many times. The CDR3 reads CASSPHGADTQYF. The CDR3 DNA reads TGTGCCAGCAGCCCTCACGGAGCGGATACGCAGTATTTT. This chain uses TRBV7-3 with TRBJ2-3; the D is unclear. Deletions cut 5 bases from V and 6 bases from J, with 12 bases between. The germline CDR1 and CDR2 sequences are SGHTA and FQGTGA. The CDR3 consists of 13 residues.

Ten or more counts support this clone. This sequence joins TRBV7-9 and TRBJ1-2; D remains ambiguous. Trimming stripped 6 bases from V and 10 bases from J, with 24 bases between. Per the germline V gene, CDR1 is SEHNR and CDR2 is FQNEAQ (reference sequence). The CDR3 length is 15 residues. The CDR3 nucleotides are TGTGCCAGCAGTGACCGTATCGGGGTACTTGGCGACTACACCTTC. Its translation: CASSDRIGVLGDYTF.

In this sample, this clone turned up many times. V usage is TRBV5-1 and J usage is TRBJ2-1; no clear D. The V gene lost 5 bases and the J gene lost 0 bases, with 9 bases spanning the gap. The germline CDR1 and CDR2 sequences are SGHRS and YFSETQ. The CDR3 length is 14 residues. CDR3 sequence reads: CASRIDSSYNEQFF. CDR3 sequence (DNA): TGCGCCAGCAGGATTGATAGCTCCTACAATGAGCAGTTCTTC.

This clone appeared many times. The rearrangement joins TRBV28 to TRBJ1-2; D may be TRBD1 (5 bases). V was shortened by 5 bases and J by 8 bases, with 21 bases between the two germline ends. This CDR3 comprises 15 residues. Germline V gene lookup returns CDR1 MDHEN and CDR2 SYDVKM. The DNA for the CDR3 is TGTGCCAGCAGTACTAACCCCGGGACTCACAGGGGCTACACCTTC. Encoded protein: CASSTNPGTHRGYTF.

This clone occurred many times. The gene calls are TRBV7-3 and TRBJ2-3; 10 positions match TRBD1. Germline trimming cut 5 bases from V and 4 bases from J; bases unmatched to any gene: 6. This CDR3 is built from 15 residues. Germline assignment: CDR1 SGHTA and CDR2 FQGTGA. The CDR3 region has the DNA TGTGCCAGCAGCACTGACAGGGGGCTCTCAGATACGCAGTATTTT. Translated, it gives CASSTDRGLSDTQYF.